This TCR beta chain was captured by sequencing in a study of blood T cells in healthy people across ages. The CDR3 totals 13 residues. Germline-derived CDR1 and CDR2 are SGHNT and YYREEE (reference sequence). V lost 5 bases and J lost 3; bases outside the gene matches: 2. This clonotype was seen a few times. Combining a sample-barcoded 5' primer with a J-beta primer mix, a second PCR ran for roughly 6 to 12 cycles. TCRdb ran MiXCR on the 5' RACE reads and lists one entry per CDR3 protein. This sample carries 980,000 or so distinct CDR3 sequences, about 48% of them seen once, and the ten largest clones take around 15%.

The source material was blood. The TCR sequence derives from a man under 40 in good health. The V and J genes are TRBV5-4 and TRBJ1-2; TRBD1 matches at 9 bases. The CDR3 loop is CASRRQGDYGYTF. CDR3 nucleotide sequence: TGTGCCAGCAGACGACAGGGGGACTATGGCTACACCTTC.